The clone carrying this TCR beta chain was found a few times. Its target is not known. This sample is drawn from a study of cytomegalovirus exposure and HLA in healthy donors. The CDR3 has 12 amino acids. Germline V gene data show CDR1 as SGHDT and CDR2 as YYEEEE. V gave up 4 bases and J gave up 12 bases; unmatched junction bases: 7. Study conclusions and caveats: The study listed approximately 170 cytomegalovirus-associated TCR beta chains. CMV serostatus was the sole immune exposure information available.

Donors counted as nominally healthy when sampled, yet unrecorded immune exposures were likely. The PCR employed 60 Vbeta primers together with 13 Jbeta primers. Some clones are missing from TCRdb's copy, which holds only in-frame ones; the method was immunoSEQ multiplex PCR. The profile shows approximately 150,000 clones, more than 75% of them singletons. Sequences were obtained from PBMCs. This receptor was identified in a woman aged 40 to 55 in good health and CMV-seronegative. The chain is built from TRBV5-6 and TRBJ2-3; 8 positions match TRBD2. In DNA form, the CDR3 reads TGTGCCAGCAGCACCTCCGGGACTAGACAGTATTTT. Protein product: CASSTSGTRQYF.